The text below deals with one T cell receptor beta chain. What it binds is unknown. Time point here: week 23, last vaccination. One vaccine dose held 300 ug of mutant IDH1 20-mer peptide and came with topical imiquimod. Sequencing was performed with immunoSEQ multiplex PCR; in TCRdb, only in-frame clones are kept and a portion is missing. The table includes 65,000 or so clones, 85% detected once. Trimming shortened V by 4 bases and J by 1 base, and 7 bases separated the two germline ends. There are 13 residues in the CDR3. Germline lookup yields CDR1 SGHDN and CDR2 FVKESK. The data are from a study of a mutant IDH1 vaccine in newly diagnosed glioma. Study summary: Following radiotherapy alone, or alongside temozolomide cycles, vaccination was started after an interval of 4-6 weeks. Study-wide findings and caveats: Pseudoprogression appears to have had no connection to changes in top peripheral T cell clonotypes.

This receptor was obtained from a man aged 30 to 45 with glioma. The sequences come from PBMCs, collected from a glioma patient whose treatment included an IDH1 peptide vaccine. The chain is built from TRBV14 and TRBJ1-1, with a tentative D call TRBD1 (6 bases). The CDR3 nucleotides are TGTGCCAGCAGCCGGGACACGAACACTGAAGCTTTCTTT. It translates to CASSRDTNTEAFF.